This T cell receptor beta chain was sequenced for a study of identifying expanded T cells in peripheral blood. V shed 2 bases and J 0 bases; nucleotides not matched to a gene: 5. CDR3 length: 16 residues. The germline gives CDR1 SGHDN, CDR2 FVKESK. Profiled with immunoSEQ multiplex PCR; TCRdb holds only in-frame clones, not every one. The sample yields approximately 140,000 clones, about 86% seen once. Study findings and constraints: Technical replicates showed approximately 1.2 changed clones; approximately 2 weeks 15 to 20; four weeks 19. Clone count variance between roughly 2-week samples rose with total template count.

No infections or other immune events were documented during collection. Points on this clone: Its antigen is not identified.

The sequenced material came from blood. This TCR was sampled from a person aged 18 to 70 in good health. The chain employs TRBV14 and TRBJ1-1; 8 positions agree with TRBD1. CDR3 loop: CASSQLRQGMNTEAFF. The CDR3 DNA reads TGTGCCAGCAGCCAACTCCGACAGGGGATGAACACTGAAGCTTTCTTT. The variable domain in full, completed from reference TRBV14 and TRBJ1-1, reads EAGVTQFPSHSVIEKGQTVTLRCDPISGHDNLYWYRRVMGKEIKFLLHFVKESKQDESGMPNNRFLAERTGGTYSTLKVQPAELEDSGVYFCASSQLRQGMNTEAFFGQGTRLTVV.